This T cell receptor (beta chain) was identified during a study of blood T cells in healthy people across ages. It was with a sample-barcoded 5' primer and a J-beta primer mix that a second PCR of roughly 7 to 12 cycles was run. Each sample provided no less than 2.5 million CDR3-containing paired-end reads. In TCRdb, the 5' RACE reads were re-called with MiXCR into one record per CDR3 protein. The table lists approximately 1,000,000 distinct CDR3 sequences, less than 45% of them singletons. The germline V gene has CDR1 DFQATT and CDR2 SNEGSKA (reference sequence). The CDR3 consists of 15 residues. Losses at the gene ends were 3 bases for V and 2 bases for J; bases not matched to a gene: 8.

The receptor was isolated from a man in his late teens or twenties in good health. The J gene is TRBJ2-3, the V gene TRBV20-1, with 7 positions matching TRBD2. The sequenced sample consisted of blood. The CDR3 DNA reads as TGCAGTGCTAGTCGGCCTAGCGGCTACACAGATACGCAGTATTTT. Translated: CSASRPSGYTDTQYF.